This TCR beta chain was recorded in a study of T cell responses to AZD1222 COVID-19 vaccine (dated by TCRdb to about 2021). A note on the overall study: AZD1222 recipients given second doses at about 4 weeks or at about 12 weeks were pooled, since spike-specific TCR depth and breadth were not found to differ between the two schedules. A total of just over 230 trial participants underwent TCR sequencing, of whom about 210 had received two doses of AZD1222 and 26 had received two doses of the MenACWY control vaccine. Trial participants were enrolled into age subgroups of 18-55, 56-69 and 70-plus years, which contained roughly 150, 30 and 60 TCR-sequenced participants, respectively. Overall results and qualifications from the work: Conclusions about previously exposed vaccinees are limited, since just six or seven AZD1222 recipients were seropositive for SARS-CoV-2 at baseline. A significant rise in spike-specific TCR breadth and depth was observed after two AZD1222 doses relative to day 0 and relative to MenACWY recipients. Because no day 14 peak-response samples were available, the repertoires could be characterized only after the peak T cell response. Epitopes outside the regions mutated in the B.1.351 and B.1.1.7 variants were reportedly recognized by nearly half of the unique spike-specific TCRs. In the small 56-69-year group, the increase in depth fell short of significance, most likely because of low power. Most participants were white British and females outnumbered males, and the authors suggested that clonal diversity may have been underestimated. CD4 TCRs associated with the vaccine covered the entire spike protein, and the dominant responses were in regions 160-218 and 743-854.

The CDR3 regions of human TCRbeta chains were subjected to immunosequencing. Turning to the authors' computational methods: Repertoire TCRs were matched against a reference library of SARS-CoV-2-specific TCRs generated with the MIRA antigen-specificity platform. Breadth was defined as the fraction of unique TCRs that were SARS-CoV-2-associated. Depth was defined as the fraction of total T cells that were SARS-CoV-2-associated. Using the MIRA data, each spike-specific TCR was mapped to the spike region that the TCR reacts to and placed in a CD4 or CD8 class. Log10-transformed breadth and depth values were compared by one-way ANOVA with Sidak's multiple comparisons tests. In TCRdb, the immuneACCESS table is reduced to in-frame sequences with V and J assigned. These tables do not hold every clone; where another copy was compared, an unresolved V gene accounts for under half, and the others remain unexplained. The V and J calls and the clone size are those of that table, but D and trimming were determined from the DNA. The sample has 150,000 to 200,000 clones on record, more than 70% of them singletons. 5.5% of the sample belongs to the ten largest clones.

Concerning this clone itself: Its antigen remains unidentified. The sample holds no much larger clone one base away, and base qualities are not on file.

Clipping removes 3 bases from V and 1 base from J, with 4 as the unmatched junction base count. The CDR3 numbers 15 residues from cysteine through phenylalanine. Of all the DNA, just the CDR3 is kept, 45 bases in frame from base 1. In the germline V gene, CDR1 corresponds to LGHNA and CDR2 to YSLEER. In the paper's terms, the time point label means: baseline before first vaccination. Samples from vaccinated people were obtained from the UK trials COV001 and COV002, which included a single-blind randomized controlled phase 2/3 trial of AZD1222 (ChAdOx1 nCoV-19) in healthy adults. Trial participant PBMC samples were collected at day 0 and day 28 after the second dose for TCRbeta chain sequencing.

The sequencing used peripheral blood, collected on day 0 of AZD1222 vaccination. This TCR came from an adult in good health. Rearrangement joined TRBV4-3 to TRBJ1-1; TRBD1 lines up with 8 middle nucleotides. The nucleotides are TGCGCCAGCAGCCATCGTGACAGGGGGAACACTGAAGCTTTCTTT. Its translation is CASSHRDRGNTEAFF.